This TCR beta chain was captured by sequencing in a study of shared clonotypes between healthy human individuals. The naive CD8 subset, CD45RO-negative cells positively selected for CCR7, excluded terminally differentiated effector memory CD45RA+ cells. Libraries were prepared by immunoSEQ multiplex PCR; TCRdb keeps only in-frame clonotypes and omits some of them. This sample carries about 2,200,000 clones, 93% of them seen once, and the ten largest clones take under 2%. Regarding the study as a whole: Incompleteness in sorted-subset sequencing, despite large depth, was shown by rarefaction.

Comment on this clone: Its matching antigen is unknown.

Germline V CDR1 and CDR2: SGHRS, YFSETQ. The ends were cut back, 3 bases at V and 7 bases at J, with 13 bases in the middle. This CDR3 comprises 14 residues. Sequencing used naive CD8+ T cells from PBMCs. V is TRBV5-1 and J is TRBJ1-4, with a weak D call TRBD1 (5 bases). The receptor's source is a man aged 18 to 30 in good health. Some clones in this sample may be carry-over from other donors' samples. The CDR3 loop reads CASSSEGYGEKLFF. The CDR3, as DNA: TGCGCCAGCAGCTCAGAGGGGTACGGTGAAAAACTGTTTTTT.